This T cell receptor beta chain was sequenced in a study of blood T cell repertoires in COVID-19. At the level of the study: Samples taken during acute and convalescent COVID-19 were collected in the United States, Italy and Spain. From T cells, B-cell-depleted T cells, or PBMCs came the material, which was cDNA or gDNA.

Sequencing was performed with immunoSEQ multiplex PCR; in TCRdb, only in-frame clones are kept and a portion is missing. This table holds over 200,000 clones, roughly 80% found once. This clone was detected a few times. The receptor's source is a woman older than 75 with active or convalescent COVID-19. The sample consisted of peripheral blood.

The CDR3 here is CASSPWTSRQETQYF. As DNA, the CDR3 is TGTGCCAGCAGCCCCTGGACTAGCCGGCAAGAGACCCAGTACTTC. The chain is built from TRBV3-1 (or the pseudogene TRBV3-2) and TRBJ2-5; 8 bases match TRBD2. J was trimmed by 2 bases and V by 4 bases; bases with no gene match: 6. The CDR3 extends over 15 amino acids. CDR1 is LGHDT, CDR2 YNNKEL, per germline (reference sequence).